The rows below give T cell receptor beta chains drawn from one sample of a study of blood T cell repertoires in COVID-19. Sequencing was performed with immunoSEQ multiplex PCR; in TCRdb, only in-frame clones are kept and a portion is missing. Of about 210,000 clones listed, 82% are singletons. Input material: peripheral blood. All receptors derive from a woman aged 60-75 years with COVID-19, enrolled during active disease. The CDR3 runs from the conserved cysteine through the conserved F or W. Each record gives: V gene, clone size, CDR3 protein. Size is stated for part of the rows, as once, few or many counts, or as a class when the clone is expanded.

v_call: TRBV7-3; clone_size: -; cdr3_aa: CASSLTTDETQYF
v_call: TRBV6-2/TRBV6-3; clone_size: -; cdr3_aa: CASSHPQGEDYGYTF
v_call: TRBV9; clone_size: -; cdr3_aa: CASSVDGQRDEQFF
v_call: TRBV20-1; clone_size: -; cdr3_aa: CSASAGLLAKNIQYF
v_call: TRBV19; clone_size: -; cdr3_aa: CASSIGTTRTGRETQYF
v_call: TRBV19; clone_size: few; cdr3_aa: CASRWGQGLPNYGYTF
v_call: TRBV7-2; clone_size: -; cdr3_aa: CASSLAGGDNSPLHF
v_call: TRBV25-1; clone_size: -; cdr3_aa: CASSVGQGRRSGNTIYF
v_call: TRBV6-5; clone_size: -; cdr3_aa: CASSLTGGSNQPQHF
v_call: TRBV7-9; clone_size: many; cdr3_aa: CASSPGQGSPTF
v_call: TRBV19; clone_size: few; cdr3_aa: CASSRGVTNEKLFF
v_call: TRBV9; clone_size: -; cdr3_aa: CASSVEMSSYNEQFF
v_call: TRBV7-2; clone_size: -; cdr3_aa: CASSPTLAGQETQYF
v_call: TRBV28; clone_size: -; cdr3_aa: CASREVGQGQETQYF
v_call: TRBV27; clone_size: -; cdr3_aa: CASSFTGQGKPQHF
v_call: TRBV7-9; clone_size: -; cdr3_aa: CASSLRDRGESPLHF
v_call: TRBV27; clone_size: -; cdr3_aa: CASRQGNSGNTIYF
v_call: TRBV5-1; clone_size: -; cdr3_aa: CASSPGQGDEKLFF
v_call: TRBV9; clone_size: -; cdr3_aa: CASSVVGGGDPDTQYF
v_call: TRBV6-5; clone_size: -; cdr3_aa: CASSYSRGRALHF
v_call: TRBV28; clone_size: -; cdr3_aa: CASTDSSYGYTF
v_call: TRBV2; clone_size: -; cdr3_aa: CASSIFAGNYGYTF
v_call: TRBV6-2/TRBV6-3; clone_size: -; cdr3_aa: CASSYGSSWAYGYTF
v_call: TRBV18; clone_size: -; cdr3_aa: CASSLTGTGQGVDEQYF
v_call: TRBV27; clone_size: -; cdr3_aa: CASSFNLREQFF
v_call: TRBV7-9; clone_size: -; cdr3_aa: CASSRSAGPRVEAFF
v_call: TRBV7-2; clone_size: -; cdr3_aa: CASSLPSQGFYSPLHF
v_call: TRBV6-1; clone_size: -; cdr3_aa: CASSELAGATGSETQYF
v_call: TRBV29-1; clone_size: -; cdr3_aa: CSGTGTSQETQYF
v_call: TRBV4-3; clone_size: few; cdr3_aa: CASSQDPRTGGGYTF
v_call: TRBV4-2; clone_size: -; cdr3_aa: CASSQLGRGSGYTF
v_call: TRBV9; clone_size: -; cdr3_aa: CASSVGTGQGETQYF
v_call: TRBV6-1; clone_size: once; cdr3_aa: CASSGSGGGKGYGYTF
v_call: TRBV9; clone_size: -; cdr3_aa: CASSLTGYNQPQHF
v_call: TRBV5-4; clone_size: -; cdr3_aa: CASSLPPLAGGLSNEQFF
v_call: TRBV28; clone_size: -; cdr3_aa: CASSSGNGYTF
v_call: TRBV29-1; clone_size: -; cdr3_aa: CSVEGGSGGRNTQYF
v_call: TRBV27; clone_size: -; cdr3_aa: CASKFRGTGELFF
v_call: TRBV7-9; clone_size: -; cdr3_aa: CASSPGALPTDTQYF
v_call: TRBV5-1; clone_size: -; cdr3_aa: CASSLTPGLAGEQFF
v_call: TRBV6-2/TRBV6-3; clone_size: -; cdr3_aa: CASSYELNYGYTF
v_call: TRBV18; clone_size: -; cdr3_aa: CASSPLRLAATDTQYF
v_call: TRBV6-5; clone_size: -; cdr3_aa: CASSLNPSQGQPQHF
v_call: TRBV9; clone_size: -; cdr3_aa: CASSVDSRRSSYNEQFF
v_call: TRBV5-5; clone_size: -; cdr3_aa: CASSLDRGRETQYF
v_call: TRBV5-4; clone_size: -; cdr3_aa: CASSLASGIPNTEAFF
v_call: TRBV29-1; clone_size: -; cdr3_aa: CSAPKQGGEAAEAFF
v_call: TRBV7-2; clone_size: few; cdr3_aa: CASSLRLDGSNQPQHF